This entry lists 17 T cell receptor beta chains sequenced from one sample in a study of shared clonotypes between healthy human individuals. Repertoires were generated with immunoSEQ multiplex PCR, while TCRdb's copy carries only in-frame clones and drops some. The sample lists about 1 million clones; roughly 80% were seen once. The sequencing input was memory CD4+ T cells sorted from blood. The subset here: CD45RA-negative fraction. The receptor source for this set is a man aged 18 to 29 in good health.

Only a few counts were recorded for this clone. This specimen includes other DNA sequences encoding the same CDR3. The rearrangement uses TRBV2 and TRBJ1-2, with 10 bases fitting TRBD1. The CDR3 has 13 amino acids. Germline lookup yields CDR1 SNHLY and CDR2 FYNNEI. V lost 5 bases and J lost 8; bases outside the gene matches: 5. The CDR3 loop reads CASSPGQGNGYTF. CDR3 bases: TGTGCCAGCAGTCCGGGACAGGGGAACGGCTACACCTTC.

About this clone itself: The same CDR3 is also encoded by other DNA sequences in this sample. This chain uses TRBV30 with TRBJ2-3; D gene uncertain. The CDR3 consists of 12 residues. Germline lookup yields CDR1 GTSNPN and CDR2 SVGIG (reference sequence). The V gene lost 0 bases and the J gene lost 6 bases, with 7 bases spanning the gap. The CDR3 region has the DNA TGTGCCTGGAGTGTCGGGCGGGATACGCAGTATTTT. Amino acids: CAWSVGRDTQYF.

This clone was detected only a few times. This chain uses TRBV6-1 with TRBJ1-5; D uncertain. The CDR3 totals 13 residues. Germline V gives CDR1 MNHNS, CDR2 SASEGT. V lost 3 bases, J lost 7 bases, and 10 bases lay in between. This CDR3 is CASSDRFGQPQHF. The CDR3 DNA reads TGTGCCAGCAGTGACAGGTTCGGACAGCCCCAGCATTTT.

The V call is TRBV28, the J call TRBJ1-1, with TRBD1 identical over 8 bases. V shed 4 bases, J shed 4 bases, and the junction held 8 bases outside the gene matches. Germline V gene sequence: CDR1 MDHEN, CDR2 SYDVKM. This CDR3 contains 15 residues. The CDR3 region is CASSYRGGQGTEAFF. Here the CDR3 DNA reads TGTGCCAGCAGTTACCGAGGAGGACAGGGCACTGAAGCTTTCTTT.

This chain uses TRBV28 with TRBJ2-2, with a possible D match to TRBD1 (6 bases). This CDR3 comprises 17 residues. Germline V gene data show CDR1 as MDHEN and CDR2 as SYDVKM. V lost 6 bases and J 4 bases, leaving 21 bases between the germline ends. The CDR3: CASSSSSSGVGTGELFF. CDR3 coding DNA: TGTGCCAGCAGCTCCAGCTCTTCAGGGGTCGGCACCGGGGAGCTGTTTTTT.

This clone was seen only once. V usage is TRBV30 and J usage is TRBJ1-1; TRBD1 agrees at 10 bases. V lost 5 bases to trimming and J lost 8 bases; unmatched junction nucleotides: 8. Germline CDR1 reads GTSNPN; CDR2 reads SVGIG (reference sequence). This CDR3 is built from 13 residues. The CDR3 is CAWAGTGVEEAFF. CDR3 nucleotides: TGTGCCTGGGCGGGGACAGGGGTGGAAGAAGCTTTCTTT.

The chain has TRBV18 and TRBJ2-2; TRBD1 agrees at 8 bases. The CDR3 is made up of 16 amino acids. The trim removed 1 base at V and 0 bases at J, leaving 1 base unmatched. Germline V gene sequence: CDR1 KGHSH, CDR2 LQKENI. In DNA form, the CDR3 reads TGTGCCAGCTCACCACTGGGACAGGCGAACACCGGGGAGCTGTTTTTT. Residues: CASSPLGQANTGELFF. The full variable domain, with the rest looked up from reference TRBV18 and TRBJ2-2, is NAGVMQNPRHLVRRRGQEARLRCSPMKGHSHVYWYRQLPEEGLKFMVYLQKENIIDESGMPKERFSAEFPKEGPSILRIQQVVRGDSAAYFCASSPLGQANTGELFFGEGSRLTVL.

This chain connects TRBV19 to TRBJ1-3, with D uncertain. This CDR3 is 14 amino acids long. Trimming shortened V by 1 base and J by 7 bases, and 11 bases separated the two germline ends. CDR1 and CDR2 (germline): LNHDA, SQIVND (reference sequence). The CDR3 here is CASSIVTVGNTIYF. Written as DNA, the CDR3 is TGTGCCAGTAGTATAGTGACCGTCGGGAACACCATATATTTT.

V is TRBV28 and J is TRBJ1-1, with D perhaps TRBD1 (5 bases). Germline-derived CDR1 and CDR2 are MDHEN and SYDVKM. The CDR3 loop spans 11 amino acids. Between the trimmed V and J ends, which lost 8 bases and 11 bases, there was a span of 15 bases. The CDR3 sequence: CASADRWTAFF. CDR3 in DNA: TGTGCCAGCGCCGACAGATGGACGGCTTTCTTT.

This clone was seen a few times. The J gene is TRBJ2-4, the V gene TRBV21-1; no check of the table's D call, TRBD2, against the DNA was made. TRBV21-1 is tagged as a pseudogene. The CDR3 contains 14 residues. The CDR3 region is CASPEGGAKNIQYF. CDR3 sequence (DNA): TGTGCCAGCCCAGAGGGGGGGGCCAAAAACATTCAGTACTTC.

The chain links TRBV12-5 to TRBJ2-7; D gene ambiguous. The CDR3 extends over 15 amino acids. Trimming took off 0 bases at V and 0 bases at J, with 9 bases between the two ends. From germline, CDR1 is LGHNT and CDR2 FRNRAP. The CDR3 spells CASGLVVLGSYEQYF. In DNA form, the CDR3 reads TGTGCTAGTGGTTTGGTGGTGTTGGGCTCCTACGAGCAGTACTTC.

This sequence joins TRBV11-2 and TRBJ2-4; TRBD2 aligns across 14 bases. Germline-derived CDR1 and CDR2 are SGHAT and FQNNGV. This CDR3 spans 16 amino acids. The J segment lost 8 bases and the V segment lost 4 bases, leaving 7 bases of the junction unmatched. The CDR3 coding sequence is TGTGCCAGCAGCTCAGGGACTAGCGGGAGCGGGGACATTCAGTACTTC. It codes for CASSSGTSGSGDIQYF.

This clone was found a few times. The chain couples TRBV30 to TRBJ2-5; D possibly uses TRBD1 or TRBD2 (5 bases each). Germline CDR1 reads GTSNPN; CDR2 reads SVGIG (reference sequence). This CDR3 is built from 13 residues. Trimming shortened V by 7 bases and J by 7 bases, and 19 bases separated the two germline ends. CDR3 sequence: CAYSLGPGGTQYF. For the CDR3, the DNA is TGTGCCTATTCACTAGGGCCTGGGGGGACCCAGTACTTC.

This clone appeared a few times. The chain links TRBV9 to TRBJ2-2; 7 bases line up with TRBD1. With V trimmed by 0 bases and J by 0 bases, 2 bases remained unmatched. Looked up from germline, CDR1 is SGDLS and CDR2 is YYNGEE. CDR3 length: 16 amino acids. The CDR3 DNA follows: TGTGCCAGCAGCGTAGCCGGACAGGCGAACACCGGGGAGCTGTTTTTT. Its translation is CASSVAGQANTGELFF.

This clone was counted a few times. Other DNA sequences in this sample translate to the same CDR3. The chain carries TRBV28 and TRBJ2-7; 7 bases agree with TRBD1. The trim removed 1 base at V and 2 bases at J, leaving 2 bases unmatched. CDR1 is MDHEN, CDR2 SYDVKM, per germline. This CDR3 is 14 amino acids long. CDR3 bases: TGTGCCAGCAGTTTATCGGGACAGACCTACGAGCAGTACTTC. Its translation: CASSLSGQTYEQYF.

This clone was observed a few times. V usage is TRBV18 and J usage is TRBJ1-6; tentative D call: TRBD1 (5 bases). Trimming took off 2 bases at V and 7 bases at J, with 15 bases between the two ends. This CDR3 contains 16 residues. Germline assignment: CDR1 KGHSH and CDR2 LQKENI. The CDR3 loop is CASSPLDTAANSPLHF. CDR3 bases: TGTGCCAGCTCACCATTGGACACAGCCGCCAATTCACCCCTCCACTTT. Drawing the rest from reference TRBV18 and TRBJ1-6, the complete variable domain is NAGVMQNPRHLVRRRGQEARLRCSPMKGHSHVYWYRQLPEEGLKFMVYLQKENIIDESGMPKERFSAEFPKEGPSILRIQQVVRGDSAAYFCASSPLDTAANSPLHFGNGTRLTVT.

A few counts support this clone. The V call is TRBV18, the J call TRBJ2-5, with 7 bases matching TRBD1. CDR1 is KGHSH, CDR2 LQKENI, per germline. The ends lost 3 bases at V and 1 base at J; junction bases unmatched: 2. The CDR3 runs 14 residues. The CDR3 region has the DNA TGTGCCAGCTCACCCGGGACAGCCCAAGAGACCCAGTACTTC. Translating gives CASSPGTAQETQYF.